This T cell receptor beta chain was sequenced during a study of T-cell reconstitution after alpha-beta-depleted transplantation in children. Study outcomes and limitations: Diversity and T-cell counts at one year after transplant derived mostly from new T cells. The study reportedly traced alpha-beta T cells about two months after transplant to several hundred expanded graft clones. Surviving recipient cells, namely T cells and thymic progenitors, were the source of high day-60 TCRbeta diversity in some patients.

Preparation of the TCRbeta library involved a method that used unique molecular identifiers. Each CDR3 protein is one row after TCRdb ran MiXCR on the PCR reads. The sample includes 550,000 to 800,000 distinct CDR3 sequences, over 10% of them seen just once. At least ten counts were recorded for this clonotype. Its antigen is currently unknown. The CDR3 runs 13 residues. From germline, CDR1 is DFQATT and CDR2 SNEGSKA (reference sequence). The V segment lost 2 bases and the J segment 5 bases; nucleotides outside the gene matches: 2. The source material was PBMCs, sampled before TCRalphabeta/CD19-depleted stem cell transplant. The chain is built from TRBV20-1 and TRBJ2-1; 8 nucleotides agree with TRBD2. This receptor was obtained from a girl aged 2-10 years with congenital amegakaryocytic thrombocytopenia, due to receive a stem cell transplant. The CDR3 region has the DNA TGCAGTGCTAGACGACTAGCGAACAATGAGCAGTTCTTC. It encodes CSARRLANNEQFF.